This is a list of T cell receptor beta chains from one sample in a study of T cell changes during pregnancy in multiple sclerosis. TCRdb's copy holds only in-frame clones and misses some; the assay was immunoSEQ multiplex PCR. The sample carries 95,000 to 100,000 clones, 80% to 95% recorded once. The sample consisted of peripheral blood, taken in the second trimester of pregnancy. The receptors shown here come from a female donor with multiple sclerosis, enrolled in a pregnancy study. The CDR3 runs from the conserved cysteine through the conserved F or W. A D gene is named only where the DNA matches it firmly. Not every row has a clone size; where given, it reads once, few, many or a size class.

V	size	D	J	DNA	CDR3
TRBV28	.	TRBD2	TRBJ2-7	TGTGCCAGCAGTTTGCCTCAGGGGCGGGAGGGCCCTCCGGGGTCCTACGAGCAGTACTTC	CASSLPQGREGPPGSYEQYF
TRBV19	.	.	TRBJ2-1	TGTGCCAGTAGTATAGGAGCGAAATCGCTTTCGTTCTTC	CASSIGAKSLSFF
TRBV2	.	.	TRBJ2-2	TGTGCCAGCAGTGAAGCGACAGGGATTCGGGGGACCGGGGAGCTGTTTTTT	CASSEATGIRGTGELFF
TRBV19	.	TRBD1	TRBJ2-7	TGTGCCAGTAGTATGGGGACAGGGGGTTACTACGAGCAGTACTTC	CASSMGTGGYYEQYF
TRBV2	.	.	TRBJ2-5	TGTGCCAGCAGTGGGCCCCAAGAGACCCAGTACTTC	CASSGPQETQYF
TRBV9	.	TRBD2	TRBJ2-1	TGTGCCAGCAGCTTCCGACTAGCGGGGTACAATGAGCAGTTCTTC	CASSFRLAGYNEQFF
TRBV7-9	.	.	TRBJ2-3	TGTGCCAGCAGCTTAGCGGGGCCGCAGTATTTT	CASSLAGPQYF
TRBV28	.	TRBD2	TRBJ2-5	TGTGCCAGCAGTCCCCGCGGGAGGGCCCCAGAGACCCAGTACTTC	CASSPRGRAPETQYF
TRBV9	.	.	TRBJ1-2	TGTGCCAGCAGCGTCGGGACAACCCGAACTTATGGCTACACCTTC	CASSVGTTRTYGYTF
TRBV5-1	.	TRBD1	TRBJ2-2	TGCGCCAGCACCTTGGACAGGGCGAACACCGGGGAGCTGTTTTTT	CASTLDRANTGELFF
TRBV11-2	.	.	TRBJ2-2	TGTGCCAGCAGCGCCCGTCCCGCACTAGCAACCGGGGAGCTGTTTTTT	CASSARPALATGELFF
TRBV30	once	.	TRBJ1-6	TGTGCCTGGAGTGTACGGGGAGGGAGTAATTCACCCCTCCACTTT	CAWSVRGGSNSPLHF
TRBV5-4	.	TRBD2	TRBJ2-7	TGTGCCAGCAGATTAGCGGGAGGGCCGGGGGAGCAGTACTTC	CASRLAGGPGEQYF
TRBV28	.	.	TRBJ2-7	TGTGCCAGCAGCCACAGGGCCCGAGGCACCTACGAGCAGTACTTC	CASSHRARGTYEQYF
TRBV2	.	TRBD1	TRBJ1-5	TGTGCCAGCAGTGAGGTGGGACAGGGGGGTCAGCCCCAGCATTTT	CASSEVGQGGQPQHF
TRBV29-1	.	.	TRBJ2-7	TGCAGCGTTGAAAGTCCGGGAGACGAGCAGTACTTC	CSVESPGDEQYF
TRBV6-6	.	TRBD2	TRBJ2-1	TGTGCCAGCAGGATAGCGGGAGGGGAGCAGTTCTTC	CASRIAGGEQFF
TRBV7-8	.	.	TRBJ2-7	TGTGCCAGCAGCTTAGAACTAGATCTCTACGAGCAGTACTTC	CASSLELDLYEQYF
TRBV2	.	TRBD1	TRBJ2-7	TGTGCCAGCTATACGGGACAGGGTTCCTACGAGCAGTACTTC	CASYTGQGSYEQYF
TRBV5-1	once	TRBD1	TRBJ2-3	TGCGCCAGCGCGTTCAGGCTGGACAGGGGGGTTACAGATACGCAGTATTTT	CASAFRLDRGVTDTQYF
TRBV4-2	.	TRBD2	TRBJ2-2	TGTGCCAGCAGCCAACCTGGACTAGCGGGAGGCGCTCGCACCGGGGAGCTGTTTTTT	CASSQPGLAGGARTGELFF
TRBV18	.	TRBD2	TRBJ2-3	TGTGCCAGCTCACCTTTCGGACTAGCGGGAATCACAGATACGCAGTATTTT	CASSPFGLAGITDTQYF
TRBV6-5	.	.	TRBJ1-1	TGTGCCAGCAGTTACCGCGGGGGAAGTACTGAAGCTTTCTTT	CASSYRGGSTEAFF
TRBV5-8	.	TRBD2	TRBJ2-7	TGTGCCAGCAGCCCTACTAGCGGGCCCTACGAGCAGTACTTC	CASSPTSGPYEQYF
TRBV29-1	.	TRBD2	TRBJ2-1	TGCAGCGCCCTAGGGTTAGCGGGAGGGCCTGGTGAGCAGTTCTTC	CSALGLAGGPGEQFF
TRBV18	.	TRBD1	TRBJ1-5	TGTGCCAGCTCACCTAAAGGGACAGGGGGGGGAAATCAGCCCCAGCATTTT	CASSPKGTGGGNQPQHF
TRBV25-1	.	TRBD1	TRBJ1-2	TGTGCCAGCAGTGGGGGACAGTTTGGCTACACCTTC	CASSGGQFGYTF
TRBV19	.	TRBD1	TRBJ1-1	TGTGCCAGTAGCATGGACAGGGGAACTGAAGCTTTCTTT	CASSMDRGTEAFF
TRBV20-1	.	.	TRBJ2-7	TGCAGTGCTATGCACTCGTTCGAGCAGTACTTC	CSAMHSFEQYF
TRBV7-9	few	TRBD1	TRBJ1-2	TGTGCCAGCAGCTTAGGGGACAGGGCCCGGCGTGGCTACACCTTC	CASSLGDRARRGYTF
TRBV19	.	.	TRBJ2-7	TGTGCCAGTAGTACCATCGGAGGGCTCGAGCAGTACTTC	CASSTIGGLEQYF
TRBV30	.	.	TRBJ2-7	TGTGCCTGGAGTGCCGGTTCCTACGAGCAGTACTTC	CAWSAGSYEQYF
TRBV10-3	once	TRBD2	TRBJ2-3	TGTGCCATCAGTGGGTTCGTCTGGACTAGCGGGTCCTCGGATACGCAGTATTTT	CAISGFVWTSGSSDTQYF
TRBV5-6	.	.	TRBJ2-7	TGTGCCAGCAGCTTGGCGGGAGTACGGGGCCAGTACTTC	CASSLAGVRGQYF
TRBV2	.	.	TRBJ2-6	TGTGCCAGCATCCAGGGGTCTGGGGCCAACGTCCTGACTTTC	CASIQGSGANVLTF
TRBV6-1	.	.	TRBJ2-3	TGTGCCAGCAGTGAAGAGGTTGGGACTCGCACAGATACGCAGTATTTT	CASSEEVGTRTDTQYF
TRBV5-1	.	.	TRBJ2-1	TGCGCCAGCAGCTTGGAGCTCTACAATGAGCAGTTCTTC	CASSLELYNEQFF
TRBV15	.	.	TRBJ2-7	TGTGCCACCAGCCTATCGGACAGTATCCAGCAGTACTTC	CATSLSDSIQQYF
TRBV27	.	TRBD2	TRBJ2-3	TGTGCCAGCAGGACTAGCGGAATCACAGATACGCAGTATTTT	CASRTSGITDTQYF
TRBV7-9	.	TRBD2	TRBJ2-7	TGTGCCAGCAGCGTTACTAGCGGGAGGTCCTACGAGCAGTACTTC	CASSVTSGRSYEQYF
TRBV18	.	.	TRBJ1-1	TGTGCCAGCTCACCACAGGGGGGGGCTGAAGCTTTCTTT	CASSPQGGAEAFF
TRBV30	.	TRBD2	TRBJ2-7	TGTGCCTGGAGTACCCTCCAGCGGGGCGAGCAGTACTTC	CAWSTLQRGEQYF
TRBV11-3	.	.	TRBJ2-5	TGTGCCAGCAGCGTGAACAGGGTTGAGACCCAGTACTTC	CASSVNRVETQYF
TRBV27	.	.	TRBJ2-2	TGTGCCAGCAGGTCCGCGGGGGAGCTGTTTTTT	CASRSAGELFF
TRBV2	.	TRBD2	TRBJ2-3	TGTGCCAGCAGGGAAAATCTTGGACTAGCGGGAGGCATAAATACGCAGTATTTT	CASRENLGLAGGINTQYF
TRBV19	.	.	TRBJ2-5	TGTGCCAGTAGCATCGGTGATAGCGTGGGGGAGACCCAGTACTTC	CASSIGDSVGETQYF
TRBV5-6	.	.	TRBJ1-1	TGTGCCAGCAGCTTGCCTACTGGAGGAGCTTTCTTT	CASSLPTGGAFF
TRBV2	once	TRBD1	TRBJ1-2	TGTGCCAGCAGTGAAGGTTGGGCTGACAGGGGCTTATCAGGCTATGGCTACACCTTC	CASSEGWADRGLSGYGYTF
TRBV2	.	TRBD2	TRBJ2-5	TGTGCCAGCAGTGCAGGACTAGCGGGAGGGAGGGAGACCCAGTACTTC	CASSAGLAGGRETQYF
TRBV5-1	.	.	TRBJ2-3	TGCGCCAGCAGCGGAGGCACGGGCACAGATACGCAGTATTTT	CASSGGTGTDTQYF
TRBV10-3	.	TRBD2	TRBJ2-7	TGTGCCATCGCCCCGCGACGGGAGGGCGGCGACGAGCAGTACTTC	CAIAPRREGGDEQYF
TRBV9	.	TRBD2	TRBJ2-3	TGTGCCAGCAGCGTAAGCGGGACTAGCACAGATACGCAGTATTTT	CASSVSGTSTDTQYF
TRBV7-2	.	TRBD1	TRBJ1-4	TGTGCCAGCAGCCGGACAGGGGGTTCTGAAAAACTGTTTTTT	CASSRTGGSEKLFF
TRBV19	few	TRBD1	TRBJ1-5	TGTGCCAGTAGTAGAACAGGGGGGTATCAGCCCCAGCATTTT	CASSRTGGYQPQHF
TRBV29-1	.	.	TRBJ2-3	TGCAGCGTGGAAAACAGGGTGGAAGATACGCAGTATTTT	CSVENRVEDTQYF
TRBV6-6	.	.	TRBJ1-4	TGTGCCAGCAGACATACTAGTGGGCAGAGTGGAGGTGAACTGTTTTTT	CASRHTSGQSGGELFF
TRBV27	.	.	TRBJ1-1	TGTGCCAGCAGCCGGAGAACAAACACTGAAGCTTTCTTT	CASSRRTNTEAFF
TRBV7-3	.	.	TRBJ2-1	TGTGCCAGCAGCAGGAGGGCCTGGGATGAGCAGTTCTTC	CASSRRAWDEQFF